Given below is one T cell receptor beta chain in context. Its specificity is not known. These data originate in a study of siplizumab effects on memory and regulatory T cells. Study-wide results and limits: Confirmation was lacking for the suppressive function of proliferating Tregs derived from siplizumab cultures. It was not possible to assign a naive or memory phenotype to roughly 80-97% of proliferating CD4+ or CD8+ clones.

The CDR3 is 13 amino acids. Deletions cut 5 bases from V and 3 bases from J, with 9 bases between. Germline V gives CDR1 LNHDA, CDR2 SQIVND (reference sequence). Every sample had 80,000 to 100,000 of its TCR templates assayed. Clones were read by immunoSEQ multiplex PCR, and TCRdb kept only the in-frame ones, dropping some. The sample comprises about 120,000 clones, over 85% of which are singletons, and over 0.15% rests with the top ten. The receptor comes from a human donor in good health. The source material was non-Treg CD4+ T cells sorted from blood. J is TRBJ2-3 and V is TRBV19; D is undetermined. The CDR3 loop reads CASSSTGTDTQYF. The CDR3, as DNA: TGTGCCAGTAGTTCCACCGGGACAGATACGCAGTATTTT.